Listed below are T cell receptor beta chains from one sample, sequenced in a study of blood T cell repertoires in COVID-19. The repertoire was sequenced with immunoSEQ multiplex PCR; TCRdb's copy has only in-frame clones and lacks some. The sample contains about 260,000 clones, about 88% of which appear only once. The sample comprised peripheral blood. All receptors derive from a man aged 55 to 70 who had recovered from COVID-19. The CDR3 runs from the conserved cysteine through the conserved F or W. A D gene is named only where the DNA matches it firmly. Clone size appears in some rows only: once, few, many, or a class for an expanded clone.

J: TRBJ2-1; size: NA; V: TRBV2; D: NA; CDR3: CASSADWGQFF; DNA: TGTGCCAGCAGCGCCGACTGGGGCCAGTTCTTC
J: TRBJ2-7; size: once; V: TRBV3-1/TRBV3-2; D: TRBD2; CDR3: CASSQKGGVGEQYF; DNA: TGTGCCAGCAGCCAGAAGGGAGGGGTTGGTGAGCAGTACTTC
J: TRBJ2-3; size: NA; V: TRBV19; D: TRBD2; CDR3: CASSALAGGTADTQYF; DNA: TGTGCCAGTAGTGCCTTAGCGGGAGGCACTGCAGATACGCAGTATTTT
J: TRBJ2-7; size: NA; V: TRBV9; D: TRBD2; CDR3: CASSEASGGMYEQYF; DNA: TGTGCCAGCAGCGAGGCTAGCGGGGGGATGTACGAGCAGTACTTC
J: TRBJ1-6; size: NA; V: TRBV6-5; D: TRBD1; CDR3: CASWKRTGETPLHF; DNA: TGTGCCAGCTGGAAACGGACAGGGGAGACACCCCTCCACTTT
J: TRBJ1-4; size: NA; V: TRBV29-1; D: TRBD1; CDR3: CSVATGGFQEKLFF; DNA: TGCAGCGTCGCGACAGGGGGCTTTCAAGAAAAACTGTTTTTT
J: TRBJ2-3; size: NA; V: TRBV6-2/TRBV6-3; D: TRBD2; CDR3: CASSLRLAGGSTDTQYF; DNA: TGTGCCAGCAGTCTTCGGCTAGCGGGGGGTAGCACAGATACGCAGTATTTT
J: TRBJ2-2; size: NA; V: TRBV7-3; D: NA; CDR3: CASSPGRVALGTGELFF; DNA: TGTGCCAGCAGCCCCGGCAGGGTCGCATTGGGCACCGGGGAGCTGTTTTTT
J: TRBJ2-3; size: once; V: TRBV10-1; D: TRBD2; CDR3: CASSDPGGHTDTQYF; DNA: TGCGCCAGCAGTGATCCGGGGGGGCACACAGATACGCAGTATTTT
J: TRBJ2-1; size: NA; V: TRBV7-2; D: TRBD2; CDR3: CASSPWTSPEFF; DNA: TGTGCCAGCAGCCCCTGGACTAGCCCAGAGTTCTTC
J: TRBJ2-2; size: NA; V: TRBV21-1; D: NA; CDR3: CASGPKFLADRGGNGELFF; DNA: TGTGCCAGCGGACCTAAATTTCTTGCAGACAGGGGTGGGAACGGGGAGCTGTTTTTT
J: TRBJ1-6; size: NA; V: TRBV4-2; D: NA; CDR3: CASSHPRRGGLSSYNSPLHF; DNA: TGTGCCAGCAGCCATCCCCGACGGGGGGGTTTGAGCTCCTATAATTCACCCCTCCACTTT
J: TRBJ1-3; size: NA; V: TRBV9; D: NA; CDR3: CASSPRGEGGISGNTIYF; DNA: TGTGCCAGCAGCCCGCGGGGAGAGGGAGGTATCTCTGGAAACACCATATATTTT
J: TRBJ2-3; size: NA; V: TRBV6-4; D: TRBD2; CDR3: CASSGSGGTDTQYF; DNA: TGTGCCAGCAGTGGTAGCGGGGGCACAGATACGCAGTATTTT
J: TRBJ2-7; size: once; V: TRBV5-6; D: NA; CDR3: CASSRMGRSSYEQYF; DNA: TGTGCCAGCAGCCGGATGGGGCGAAGCTCCTACGAGCAGTACTTC
J: TRBJ1-2; size: NA; V: TRBV5-4; D: NA; CDR3: CASSLAAGRLYGYTF; DNA: TGTGCCAGCAGCTTGGCGGCAGGCCGTCTGTATGGCTACACCTTC
J: TRBJ1-6; size: NA; V: TRBV13; D: TRBD1; CDR3: CASGSPGGVGNSPLHF; DNA: TGTGCCAGCGGTTCCCCAGGGGGCGTGGGGAATTCACCCCTCCACTTT
J: TRBJ2-3; size: NA; V: TRBV9; D: TRBD1; CDR3: CASSEPRQGFTDTQYF; DNA: TGTGCCAGCAGCGAGCCCCGACAGGGGTTTACAGATACGCAGTATTTT
J: TRBJ2-7; size: NA; V: TRBV14; D: TRBD2; CDR3: CARSRGRGAFFYEQYF; DNA: TGTGCCCGCAGCCGGGGGCGGGGGGCCTTTTTCTACGAGCAGTACTTC
J: TRBJ2-3; size: once; V: TRBV6-6; D: NA; CDR3: CASSSSPDTQYF; DNA: TGTGCCAGCAGCTCTAGCCCAGATACGCAGTATTTT
J: TRBJ2-7; size: many; V: TRBV25-1; D: NA; CDR3: CASSAPGDGSSYEQYF; DNA: TGTGCCAGCAGTGCCCCCGGGGACGGGAGCTCCTACGAGCAGTACTTC
J: TRBJ2-5; size: NA; V: TRBV6-5; D: TRBD2; CDR3: CASRGGGAGEETQYF; DNA: TGTGCCAGCAGGGGCGGGGGGGCCGGAGAAGAGACCCAGTACTTC
J: TRBJ2-3; size: NA; V: TRBV18; D: TRBD2; CDR3: CASSPGLAGGSTDTQYF; DNA: TGTGCCAGCTCACCGGGACTAGCGGGGGGTAGCACAGATACGCAGTATTTT
J: TRBJ1-5; size: NA; V: TRBV18; D: TRBD1; CDR3: CASSPPGRGNQPQHF; DNA: TGTGCCAGCTCACCACCGGGCAGGGGGAATCAGCCCCAGCATTTT
J: TRBJ1-2; size: NA; V: TRBV5-1; D: NA; CDR3: CASSLTGGGGYTF; DNA: TGCGCCAGCAGCTTGACAGGCGGGGGCGGCTACACCTTC
J: TRBJ2-3; size: NA; V: TRBV21-1; D: NA; CDR3: CASSKELGQGMTDTQYF; DNA: TGTGCCAGCAGCAAAGAATTAGGACAGGGGATGACAGATACGCAGTATTTT
J: TRBJ2-7; size: NA; V: TRBV4-1; D: NA; CDR3: CASSPPMTGEQYF; DNA: TGCGCCAGCAGCCCCCCTATGACGGGCGAGCAGTACTTC
J: TRBJ2-5; size: NA; V: TRBV4-2; D: NA; CDR3: CASSQGRGAFQETQYF; DNA: TGTGCCAGCAGCCAAGGCAGGGGGGCCTTCCAAGAGACCCAGTACTTC
J: TRBJ2-1; size: NA; V: TRBV5-4; D: NA; CDR3: CASSWRGPTPNEQFF; DNA: TGTGCCAGCAGCTGGAGGGGCCCTACCCCCAATGAGCAGTTCTTC
J: TRBJ1-5; size: NA; V: TRBV6-2/TRBV6-3; D: NA; CDR3: CASSYSPYSNQPQHF; DNA: TGTGCCAGCAGTTACTCTCCGTATAGCAATCAGCCCCAGCATTTT
J: TRBJ2-7; size: NA; V: TRBV5-6; D: NA; CDR3: CASKMGHTGSSYEQYF; DNA: TGTGCCAGCAAGATGGGGCACACAGGGTCCTCCTACGAGCAGTACTTC
J: TRBJ1-2; size: NA; V: TRBV7-8; D: NA; CDR3: CASSLGGQGGGYTF; DNA: TGTGCCAGCAGCTTAGGGGGGCAGGGCGGCGGCTACACCTTC
J: TRBJ2-3; size: NA; V: TRBV2; D: NA; CDR3: CASPRLASSTDTQYF; DNA: TGTGCCAGTCCCCGGCTAGCGTCTAGCACAGATACGCAGTATTTT
J: TRBJ2-3; size: NA; V: TRBV4-2; D: TRBD2; CDR3: CASSHLTSGGPTDTQYF; DNA: TGTGCCAGCAGCCATCTGACTAGCGGGGGGCCGACAGATACGCAGTATTTT
J: TRBJ2-6; size: NA; V: TRBV27; D: TRBD1; CDR3: CASSPLTGFSGANVLTF; DNA: TGTGCCAGCAGTCCTTTGACAGGGTTCTCTGGGGCCAACGTCCTGACTTTC